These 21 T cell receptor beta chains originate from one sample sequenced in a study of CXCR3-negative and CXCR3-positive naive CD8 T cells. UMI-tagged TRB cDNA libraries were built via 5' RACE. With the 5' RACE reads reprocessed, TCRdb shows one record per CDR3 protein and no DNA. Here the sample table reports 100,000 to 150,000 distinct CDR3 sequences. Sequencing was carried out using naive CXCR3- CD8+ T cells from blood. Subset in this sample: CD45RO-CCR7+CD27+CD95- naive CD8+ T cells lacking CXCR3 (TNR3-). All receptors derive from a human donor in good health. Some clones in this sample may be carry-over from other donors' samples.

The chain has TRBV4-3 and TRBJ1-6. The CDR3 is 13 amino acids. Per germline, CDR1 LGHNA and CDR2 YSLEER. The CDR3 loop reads CASSQGPNTSLHF.

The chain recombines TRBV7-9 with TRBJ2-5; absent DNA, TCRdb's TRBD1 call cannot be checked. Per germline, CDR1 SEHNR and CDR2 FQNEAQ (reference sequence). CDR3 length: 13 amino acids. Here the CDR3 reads CASRLSGEETQYF.

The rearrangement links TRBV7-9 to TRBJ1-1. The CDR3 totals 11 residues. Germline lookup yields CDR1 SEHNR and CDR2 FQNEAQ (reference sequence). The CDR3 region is CASSPYTEAFF. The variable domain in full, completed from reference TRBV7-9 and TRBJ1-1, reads DTGVSQNPRHKITKRGQNVTFRCDPISEHNRLYWYRQTLGQGPEFLTYFQNEAQLEKSRLLSDRFSAERPKGSFSTLEIQRTEQGDSAMYLCASSPYTEAFFGQGTRLTVV.

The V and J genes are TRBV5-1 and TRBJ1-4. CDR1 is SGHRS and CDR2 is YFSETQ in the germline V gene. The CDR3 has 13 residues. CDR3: CASSTNLNEKLFF. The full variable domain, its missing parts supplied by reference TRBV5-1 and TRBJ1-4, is KAGVTQTPRYLIKTRGQQVTLSCSPISGHRSVSWYQQTPGQGLQFLFEYFSETQRNKGNFPGRFSGRQFSNSRSEMNVSTLELGDSALYLCASSTNLNEKLFFGSGTQLSVL.

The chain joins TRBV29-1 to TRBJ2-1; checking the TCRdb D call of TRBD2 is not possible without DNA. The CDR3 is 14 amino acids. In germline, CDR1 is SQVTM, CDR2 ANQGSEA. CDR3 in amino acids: CSVEISGREDEQFF.

CDR3 sequence: CASSPGGAPNYGYTF. This rearrangement joins TRBV7-8 to TRBJ1-2; TCRdb names TRBD1, which stays unverified in the absence of DNA. Germline V gene lookup returns CDR1 SGHVS and CDR2 FQNEAQ. The CDR3 consists of 15 residues.

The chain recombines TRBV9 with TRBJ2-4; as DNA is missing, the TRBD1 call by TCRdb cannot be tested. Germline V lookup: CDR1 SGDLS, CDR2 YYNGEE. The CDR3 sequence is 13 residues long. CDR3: CASSVGGEDIQYF.

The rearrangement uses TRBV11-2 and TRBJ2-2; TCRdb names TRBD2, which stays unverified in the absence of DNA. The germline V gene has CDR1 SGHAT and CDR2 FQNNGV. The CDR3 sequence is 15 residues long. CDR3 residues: CASSPHSLNTGELFF.

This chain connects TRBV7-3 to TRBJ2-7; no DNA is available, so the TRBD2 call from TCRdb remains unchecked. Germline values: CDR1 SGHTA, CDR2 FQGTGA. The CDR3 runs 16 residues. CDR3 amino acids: CASSSGLEIVSFEQYF.

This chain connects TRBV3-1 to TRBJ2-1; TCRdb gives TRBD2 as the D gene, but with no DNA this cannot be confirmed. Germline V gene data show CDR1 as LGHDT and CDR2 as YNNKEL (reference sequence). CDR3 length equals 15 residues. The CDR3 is CASSLGTSGNNEQFF.

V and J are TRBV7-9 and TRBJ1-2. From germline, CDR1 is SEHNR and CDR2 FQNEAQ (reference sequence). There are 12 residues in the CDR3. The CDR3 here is CASSLTVYGYTF.

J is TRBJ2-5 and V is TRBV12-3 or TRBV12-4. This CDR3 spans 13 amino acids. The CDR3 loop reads CASSPRYQETQYF.

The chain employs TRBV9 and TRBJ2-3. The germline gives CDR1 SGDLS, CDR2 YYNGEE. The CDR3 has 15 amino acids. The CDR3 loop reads CASSVATGSTDTQYF.

The chain's CDR3 is CASSASSTASEKLFF. This sequence joins TRBV14 and TRBJ1-4. CDR1 and CDR2 (germline): SGHDN, FVKESK. This CDR3 contains 15 residues.

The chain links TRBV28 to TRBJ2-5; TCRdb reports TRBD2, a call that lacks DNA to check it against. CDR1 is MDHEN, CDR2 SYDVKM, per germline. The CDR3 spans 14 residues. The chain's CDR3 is CASTKSSGWETQYF.

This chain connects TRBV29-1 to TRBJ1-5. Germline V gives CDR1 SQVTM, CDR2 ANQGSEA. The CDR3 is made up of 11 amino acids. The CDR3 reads CSAGSGQPQHF.

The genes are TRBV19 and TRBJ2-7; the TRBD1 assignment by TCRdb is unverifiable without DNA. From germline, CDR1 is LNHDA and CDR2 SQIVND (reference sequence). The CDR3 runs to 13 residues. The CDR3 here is CASSIWPGAEQYF.

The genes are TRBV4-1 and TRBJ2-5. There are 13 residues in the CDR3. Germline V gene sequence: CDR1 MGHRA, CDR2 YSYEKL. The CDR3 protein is CASSPPASETQYF.

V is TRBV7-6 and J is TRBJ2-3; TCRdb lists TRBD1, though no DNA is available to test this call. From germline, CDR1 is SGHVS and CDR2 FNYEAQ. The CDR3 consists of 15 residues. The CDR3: CASSLVGGITDTQYF.

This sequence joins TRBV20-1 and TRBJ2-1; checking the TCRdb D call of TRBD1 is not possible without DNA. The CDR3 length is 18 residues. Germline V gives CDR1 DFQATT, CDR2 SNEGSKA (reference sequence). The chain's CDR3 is CSARYRDRVLLSYNEQFF.

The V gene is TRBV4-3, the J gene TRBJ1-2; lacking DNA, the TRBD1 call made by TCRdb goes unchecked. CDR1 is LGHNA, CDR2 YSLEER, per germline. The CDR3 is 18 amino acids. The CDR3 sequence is CASSQESGTYALSDGYTF.